The rows below give T cell receptor beta chains drawn from one sample of a study of resident and recirculating memory T cells in vitiligo. Produced via immunoSEQ multiplex PCR; TCRdb's table is partial and in-frame only. The data contain 70,000 to 85,000 clones, roughly 90% of them singletons. Sequenced: blood. These TCRs come from a male donor with vitiligo. Each CDR3 is given with its conserved first and last residue. A D gene is named only where the DNA matches it firmly. Clone size is stated in some rows and not others, as once, few, many or a class when expanded.

.	TRBJ2-5	.	TRBV5-4	TGTGCCAGCAGCCCCTGGACAGCCACAGAGACCCAGTACTTC	CASSPWTATETQYF
.	TRBJ2-2	TRBD1	TRBV27	TGTGCCAGCAGATTCGGGACAGGAACCGGGGAGCTGTTTTTT	CASRFGTGTGELFF
.	TRBJ1-2	.	TRBV5-5	TGTGCCAGCAGCTGGAGCGACTATGGCTACACCTTC	CASSWSDYGYTF
.	TRBJ2-5	TRBD2	TRBV28	TGTGCCAGCGACCGGACTAGCGGGGGGGCCGACCAAGAGACCCAGTACTTC	CASDRTSGGADQETQYF
.	TRBJ1-6	TRBD1	TRBV27	TGTGCCAGCGGCAAAGGGGGGACAGAGGGTTCACCCCTCCACTTT	CASGKGGTEGSPLHF
once	TRBJ2-7	.	TRBV15	TGTGCCACCAGCGTCAGGGAGGACGAGCAGTACTTC	CATSVREDEQYF
.	TRBJ2-7	TRBD1	TRBV5-5	TGTGCCAGCAGCTCTACCGGGACAGGGGTCTCCTACGAGCAGTACTTC	CASSSTGTGVSYEQYF
.	TRBJ2-1	.	TRBV10-1	TGCGCCAGCAGGACTGCAGGGCCACAGTTCTTC	CASRTAGPQFF
.	TRBJ1-2	.	TRBV19	TGTGCCAGTAGTATTATAGGACACCTCTATGGCTACACCTTC	CASSIIGHLYGYTF
.	TRBJ1-5	.	TRBV5-1	TGCGCCAGCAGCTTGACAGGCGGCCAGCCCCAGCATTTT	CASSLTGGQPQHF
once	TRBJ2-7	.	TRBV18	TGTGCCAGCTCACCATGGGGGGTGCAATCCTACGAGCAGTACTTC	CASSPWGVQSYEQYF
.	TRBJ1-2	TRBD1	TRBV5-4	TGTGCCAGCAGCTTCGGTAGAACAGGGGGCGTCGATGGCTACACCTTC	CASSFGRTGGVDGYTF